The rows below give T cell receptor beta chains drawn from one sample of a study of shared clonotypes between healthy human individuals. TCRdb's table, derived via immunoSEQ multiplex PCR, lists solely in-frame clones and lacks some. Among more than 2 million clones listed, approximately 95% were seen once. Sample: naive CD4+ T cells sorted from blood. Source of these receptors: a man between 18 and 35 years old in good health. Each CDR3 is given with its conserved first and last residue. The D gene is left open where the match is weak. Rows give clone size only sometimes, using once, few, many, or a class for an expanded clone.

CDR3 protein: CASSYFGQGRSEAFF; CDR3 DNA: TGTGCCAGCAGTTACTTCGGACAGGGTAGGAGTGAAGCTTTCTTT; clone size: once; V gene: TRBV6-5; D gene: TRBD1; J gene: TRBJ1-1; CDR3 length: 15
CDR3 protein: CASSYRPMGNSYEQYF; CDR3 DNA: TGTGCCAGCAGTTACCGGCCAATGGGGAACTCCTACGAGCAGTACTTC; clone size: few; V gene: TRBV6-6; D gene: -; J gene: TRBJ2-7; CDR3 length: 16
CDR3 protein: CASSGGLAGPSSYEQYF; CDR3 DNA: TGTGCCAGCAGCGGTGGACTAGCGGGACCCAGCTCCTACGAGCAGTACTTC; clone size: -; V gene: TRBV14; D gene: TRBD2; J gene: TRBJ2-7; CDR3 length: 17
CDR3 protein: CASSLDGGLGTEAFF; CDR3 DNA: TGTGCCAGCAGCTTAGATGGGGGGCTGGGTACTGAAGCTTTCTTT; clone size: -; V gene: TRBV7-9; D gene: -; J gene: TRBJ1-1; CDR3 length: 15
CDR3 protein: CASSLPGSENSPLHF; CDR3 DNA: TGTGCCAGCAGTCTCCCAGGGTCGGAGAATTCACCCCTCCACTTT; clone size: -; V gene: TRBV6-6; D gene: -; J gene: TRBJ1-6; CDR3 length: 15
CDR3 protein: CASSSGQGARSGTEAFF; CDR3 DNA: TGCGCCAGCAGCTCAGGACAGGGGGCCCGCTCGGGAACTGAAGCTTTCTTT; clone size: -; V gene: TRBV5-1; D gene: TRBD1; J gene: TRBJ1-1; CDR3 length: 17
CDR3 protein: CASSSLSGTGNSPLHF; CDR3 DNA: TGTGCCAGCAGCTCCTTATCCGGGACAGGGAATTCACCCCTCCACTTT; clone size: -; V gene: TRBV5-4; D gene: TRBD1; J gene: TRBJ1-6; CDR3 length: 16
CDR3 protein: CAWSGTTGQGSEQYF; CDR3 DNA: TGTGCCTGGAGTGGGACAACGGGACAGGGGTCCGAGCAGTACTTC; clone size: -; V gene: TRBV30; D gene: TRBD1; J gene: TRBJ2-7; CDR3 length: 15
CDR3 protein: CASRGQLNTEAFF; CDR3 DNA: TGCGCCAGCAGGGGACAGTTGAACACTGAAGCTTTCTTT; clone size: -; V gene: TRBV10-2; D gene: TRBD1; J gene: TRBJ1-1; CDR3 length: 13
CDR3 protein: CASSRLQDRGTEAFF; CDR3 DNA: TGTGCCAGCAGCAGACTACAAGACAGGGGCACTGAAGCTTTCTTT; clone size: -; V gene: TRBV7-9; D gene: TRBD1; J gene: TRBJ1-1; CDR3 length: 15
CDR3 protein: CASSSTGASNQPQHF; CDR3 DNA: TGTGCCAGCAGTAGTACGGGGGCGAGCAATCAGCCCCAGCATTTT; clone size: -; V gene: TRBV6-5; D gene: -; J gene: TRBJ1-5; CDR3 length: 15
CDR3 protein: CASKSGSGAQYF; CDR3 DNA: TGTGCCAGTAAGTCGGGGTCTGGCGCCCAGTACTTC; clone size: -; V gene: TRBV19; D gene: -; J gene: TRBJ2-7; CDR3 length: 12
CDR3 protein: CASSKTGPDYGYTF; CDR3 DNA: TGTGCCAGCAGCAAGACAGGTCCCGACTATGGCTACACCTTC; clone size: -; V gene: TRBV28; D gene: -; J gene: TRBJ1-2; CDR3 length: 14
CDR3 protein: CASSGKQGAKGETQYF; CDR3 DNA: TGTGCCAGCAGTGGAAAACAGGGGGCTAAGGGAGAGACCCAGTACTTC; clone size: -; V gene: TRBV6-1; D gene: TRBD1; J gene: TRBJ2-5; CDR3 length: 16
CDR3 protein: CASSPMVGAYGYTF; CDR3 DNA: TGTGCCAGCAGCCCGATGGTGGGAGCCTATGGCTACACCTTC; clone size: -; V gene: TRBV6-4; D gene: -; J gene: TRBJ1-2; CDR3 length: 14
CDR3 protein: CASSLTQANQETQYF; CDR3 DNA: TGTGCCAGCAGCTTGACCCAGGCCAATCAAGAGACCCAGTACTTC; clone size: -; V gene: TRBV5-4; D gene: -; J gene: TRBJ2-5; CDR3 length: 15
CDR3 protein: CASSSPGLAGKENEQFF; CDR3 DNA: TGTGCCAGTAGTTCTCCGGGACTAGCAGGCAAGGAAAATGAGCAGTTCTTC; clone size: -; V gene: TRBV19; D gene: TRBD2; J gene: TRBJ2-1; CDR3 length: 17
CDR3 protein: CAISESKAASGQPQHF; CDR3 DNA: TGTGCCATCAGTGAGTCTAAGGCGGCCAGCGGCCAGCCCCAGCATTTT; clone size: -; V gene: TRBV10-3; D gene: -; J gene: TRBJ1-5; CDR3 length: 16